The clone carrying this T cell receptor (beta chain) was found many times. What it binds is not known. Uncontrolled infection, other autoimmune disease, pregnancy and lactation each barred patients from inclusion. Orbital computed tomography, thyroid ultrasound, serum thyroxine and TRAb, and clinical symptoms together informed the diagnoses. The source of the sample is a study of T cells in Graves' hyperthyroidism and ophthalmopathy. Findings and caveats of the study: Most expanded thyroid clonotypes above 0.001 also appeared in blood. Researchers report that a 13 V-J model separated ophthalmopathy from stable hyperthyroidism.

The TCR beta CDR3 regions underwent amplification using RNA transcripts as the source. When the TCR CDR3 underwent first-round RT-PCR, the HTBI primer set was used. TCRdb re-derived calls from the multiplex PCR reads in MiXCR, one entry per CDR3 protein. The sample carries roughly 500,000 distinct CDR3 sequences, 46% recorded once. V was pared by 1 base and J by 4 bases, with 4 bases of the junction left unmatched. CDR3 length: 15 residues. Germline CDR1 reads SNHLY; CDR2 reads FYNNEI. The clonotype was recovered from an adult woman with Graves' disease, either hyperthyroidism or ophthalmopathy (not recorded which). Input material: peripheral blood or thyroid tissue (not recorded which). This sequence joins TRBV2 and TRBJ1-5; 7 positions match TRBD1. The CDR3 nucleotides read TGTGCCAGCAGTGAAGAGGGACAGCGAAATCAGCCCCAGCATTTT. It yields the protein CASSEEGQRNQPQHF.